A single sample is the source of the 21 T cell receptor beta chains below, sequenced in a study of blood T cell repertoires in COVID-19. Only in-frame clones appear in the TCRdb table, and some are missing; sequencing was by immunoSEQ multiplex PCR. The sample lists some 350,000 clones, 80% to 90% seen once, with over 4.5% in the top ten. The sequenced sample was PBMCs or T cells enriched from blood (not recorded which). The receptors stem from a man aged 30-40 years who had recovered from COVID-19.

The gene calls are TRBV5-1 and TRBJ2-7; D possibly corresponds to TRBD2 (7 bases). The ends were cut back, 4 bases at V and 3 bases at J, with 17 bases in the middle. The CDR3 contains 15 residues. CDR1 SGHRS and CDR2 YFSETQ come from the germline V gene. CDR3 sequence reads: CASSPIQGGDYEQYF. CDR3 in DNA: TGCGCCAGCAGCCCCATACAGGGAGGGGACTACGAGCAGTACTTC.

The V gene is TRBV10-3, the J gene TRBJ2-3; D perhaps matches TRBD2 (6 bases). CDR3 length: 13 amino acids. V shed 4 bases and J shed 1 base, with 6 bases lying between them. Per the germline V gene, CDR1 is ENHRY and CDR2 is SYGVKD. The CDR3 here is CAISASGTDTQYF. The CDR3 bases are TGTGCCATCAGTGCTAGCGGCACAGATACGCAGTATTTT.

This clone was found a few times. The CDR3 nucleotides read TGTGCCAGCAGTTACGGTGGTGAGGGTAATCAGCCCCAGCATTTT. This translates into CASSYGGEGNQPQHF. This chain connects TRBV6-5 to TRBJ1-5; D is unresolved. The germline gives CDR1 MNHEY, CDR2 SVGAGI. Trimming cost V 2 bases and J 4 bases, with 12 bases left between them. There are 15 residues in the CDR3.

This clone was picked up one time. In nucleotides, the CDR3 is TGTGCCAGCAGCTACGGCGGTAGCAATCAGCCCCAGCATTTT. Protein sequence: CASSYGGSNQPQHF. The rearrangement joins TRBV5-6 to TRBJ1-5; D call uncertain. V dropped 3 bases and J dropped 0 bases, with 7 bases sitting between them. Germline V CDR1 and CDR2: SGHDT, YYEEEE. The CDR3 totals 14 residues.

The V call is TRBV4-2, the J call TRBJ1-5; 8 bases align to TRBD1. The CDR3 is made up of 17 amino acids. Germline values: CDR1 LGHNA, CDR2 YNFKEQ. V lost 4 bases to trimming and J lost 7 bases; unmatched junction nucleotides: 15. In DNA form, the CDR3 reads TGTGCCAGCAGCCCCCTCATTGGGGGACAGGACAGGCAGCCCCAGCATTTT. Translating it yields CASSPLIGGQDRQPQHF.

DNA of the CDR3: TGCGCCAGCAGCTTGGATAAGCGGGGGACCTACCAAGAGACCCAGTACTTC. As protein: CASSLDKRGTYQETQYF. J is TRBJ2-5 and V is TRBV5-1, with 8 bases that match TRBD2. In germline, CDR1 is SGHRS, CDR2 YFSETQ. The V and J ends lost 0 bases and 0 bases, in that order; junction bases with no gene match: 7. This CDR3 spans 17 amino acids.

Details on this clone: Distinct nucleotide sequences in the sample also encode this CDR3. The chain links TRBV24-1 to TRBJ1-3, with D possibly being TRBD1 (5 bases). The CDR3 is made up of 13 amino acids. CDR1 KGHDR and CDR2 SFDVKD come from the germline V gene. The germline V and J ends were trimmed by 6 bases and 1 base, with 6 bases remaining between them. The CDR3 nucleotides are TGTGCCACCAGTACAGGATCTGGAAACACCATATATTTT. It encodes CATSTGSGNTIYF.

V usage is TRBV5-1 and J usage is TRBJ1-5; 7 positions match TRBD1. This CDR3 spans 13 amino acids. V gave up 2 bases and J gave up 5 bases; unmatched junction bases: 1. Germline CDR1 SGHRS, CDR2 YFSETQ. This CDR3 reads CASSFGQDQPQHF. CDR3 coding DNA: TGCGCCAGCAGCTTCGGACAGGATCAGCCCCAGCATTTT.

The J gene is TRBJ1-2, the V gene TRBV10-3, with 8 bases fitting TRBD1. The ends lost 0 bases at V and 3 bases at J; junction bases unmatched: 9. This CDR3 is 17 amino acids long. The germline CDR1 and CDR2 sequences are ENHRY and SYGVKD. The CDR3, as DNA: TGTGCCATCAGTGAGTCTTACGGACAGGGCACCCACTATGGCTACACCTTC. Its translation: CAISESYGQGTHYGYTF.

The V and J genes are TRBV9 and TRBJ1-2; 7 bases are a match to TRBD1. J lost 8 bases, V lost 4 bases, and 8 bases had no gene match. CDR1 and CDR2 (germline): SGDLS, YYNGEE. CDR3 size: 13 residues. CDR3 nucleotide sequence: TGTGCCAGCAGCCGACAGGGCACAATGGGCTACACCTTC. This encodes CASSRQGTMGYTF.

The J gene is TRBJ1-3, the V gene TRBV5-1; D is perhaps TRBD1 (5 bases). Germline V lookup: CDR1 SGHRS, CDR2 YFSETQ. The CDR3 consists of 13 residues. Trimming stripped 6 bases from V and 3 bases from J, with 10 bases between. CDR3 loop: CASTSGDGNTIYF. The CDR3 DNA reads TGCGCCAGCACTTCGGGGGATGGAAACACCATATATTTT. Full variable domain (remainder filled in from reference TRBV5-1 and TRBJ1-3): KAGVTQTPRYLIKTRGQQVTLSCSPISGHRSVSWYQQTPGQGLQFLFEYFSETQRNKGNFPGRFSGRQFSNSRSEMNVSTLELGDSALYLCASTSGDGNTIYFGEGSWLTVV.

This chain joins TRBV24-1 and TRBJ1-5; no clear D gene. The V end was cut by 3 bases, the J end by 1 base, with 12 bases between. The CDR3 is made up of 16 amino acids. The germline gives CDR1 KGHDR, CDR2 SFDVKD. CDR3 DNA: TGTGCCACCAGTGATGCCGGGAAATCCAGCAATCAGCCCCAGCATTTT. It yields the protein CATSDAGKSSNQPQHF.

V gene TRBV5-1 combines with J gene TRBJ1-2; TRBD1 might be the D (6 bases). Trimming left V 0 bases short and J 5 bases short, with 17 bases between. This CDR3 has 16 amino acids. CDR1 and CDR2 (germline): SGHRS, YFSETQ. The CDR3 spells CASSLARGGASYGYTF. In nucleotides, the CDR3 is TGCGCCAGCAGCTTGGCCCGAGGGGGGGCGTCATATGGCTACACCTTC.

The V gene is TRBV14, the J gene TRBJ2-7; TRBD1 agrees at 7 bases. V shed 5 bases and J 0 bases; nucleotides not matched to a gene: 13. This CDR3 has 17 amino acids. From germline, CDR1 is SGHDN and CDR2 FVKESK. CDR3 bases: TGTGCCAGCAGCTTTTCTACCGGGACAGTATCCTCCTACGAGCAGTACTTC. It encodes CASSFSTGTVSSYEQYF.

This chain links TRBV7-8 with TRBJ1-2; no clear D. Germline-derived CDR1 and CDR2 are SGHVS and FQNEAQ. This CDR3 is 14 amino acids long. Trimming removed 0 bases from V and 1 base from J, with 6 bases in between. As DNA, the CDR3 is TGTGCCAGCAGCTTAGCGGAGTTTAACTATGGCTACACCTTC. Its translation is CASSLAEFNYGYTF.

The chain is built from TRBV5-6 and TRBJ1-4; 7 bases fit TRBD1. This CDR3 has 17 amino acids. Germline V gene lookup returns CDR1 SGHDT and CDR2 YYEEEE. The trim removed 0 bases at V and 4 bases at J, leaving 9 bases unmatched. CDR3 DNA: TGTGCCAGCAGCTTGGGAACTACAGGGGCGTTTAATGAAAAACTGTTTTTT. Protein product: CASSLGTTGAFNEKLFF.

V gene TRBV18 combines with J gene TRBJ2-7; D is possibly TRBD2 (5 bases). The germline V gene encodes CDR1 KGHSH and CDR2 LQKENI. V was cut by 3 bases and J by 3 bases, with 15 bases left in between. The CDR3 is 15 residues long. This CDR3 is CASSPRKGVGYEQYF. In DNA form, the CDR3 reads TGTGCCAGCTCACCCCGGAAGGGAGTGGGCTACGAGCAGTACTTC.

This sequence joins TRBV7-6 and TRBJ1-4, with 8 bases matching TRBD1. V lost 3 bases, J lost 1 base, and 10 bases stayed unmatched. Germline CDR1 and CDR2: SGHVS and FNYEAQ. The CDR3 contains 18 residues. CDR3 in DNA: TGTGCCAGCAGCTTCCCGTCCCGGGACAGGCTAACTAATGAAAAACTGTTTTTT. Residues: CASSFPSRDRLTNEKLFF.

The rearrangement uses TRBV24-1 and TRBJ2-1; 10 bases fit TRBD1. V lost 8 bases and J lost 4; bases outside the gene matches: 4. The CDR3 contains 14 residues. CDR1 is KGHDR, CDR2 SFDVKD, per germline. The CDR3 loop reads CATKGTGEYNEQFF. Written as DNA, the CDR3 is TGTGCCACCAAGGGGACAGGGGAGTACAATGAGCAGTTCTTC.

The chain links TRBV12-3 or TRBV12-4 to TRBJ1-2; D is perhaps TRBD1 (6 bases). This CDR3 is built from 13 residues. The germline V and J ends were trimmed by 2 bases and 8 bases, with 12 bases remaining between them. CDR3 DNA sequence: TGTGCCAGCAGTTTAAGTACAGGGCGAGGCTACACCTTC. Its translation: CASSLSTGRGYTF.

As DNA, the CDR3 is TGTGCCAGCAGTTTACAGGGGGGCAATGAGCAGTTCTTC. Translation: CASSLQGGNEQFF. This chain joins TRBV27 and TRBJ2-1; TRBD1 might be the D (7 bases). Trimming stripped 2 bases from V and 6 bases from J, with 8 bases between. Per the germline V gene, CDR1 is MNHEY and CDR2 is SMNVEV (reference sequence). The CDR3 has 13 residues.